The 10 T cell receptor beta chains listed next were all sequenced from one sample in a study of identical twins. TCRdb independently ran MiXCR on the 5' RACE reads; one entry per CDR3 protein. The sample lists about 690,000 distinct CDR3 sequences; roughly 20% were seen once. These records were also assigned to another study, of T cells expressing NK-cell markers.

Material: PBMCs. Every receptor here comes from a young woman in good health.

As DNA, the CDR3 is TGTGCCAGCAGTCCCCAAGTCGGGGTTCGTTGGGGAGAGACCCAGTACTTC. Translated: CASSPQVGVRWGETQYF. The V call is TRBV7-9, the J call TRBJ2-5; a weak D match, TRBD2 (5 bases). The CDR3 length is 17 residues. Germline assignment: CDR1 SEHNR and CDR2 FQNEAQ (reference sequence). Trimming removed 6 bases at V and 4 bases at J, with 24 bases between. Full variable domain (remainder filled in from reference TRBV7-9 and TRBJ2-5): DTGVSQNPRHKITKRGQNVTFRCDPISEHNRLYWYRQTLGQGPEFLTYFQNEAQLEKSRLLSDRFSAERPKGSFSTLEIQRTEQGDSAMYLCASSPQVGVRWGETQYFGPGTRLLVL.

This clonotype was recorded many times. The chain carries TRBV29-1 and TRBJ2-5; D is perhaps TRBD2 (5 bases). Between the trimmed V and J ends, which lost 7 bases and 5 bases, there was a span of 17 bases. CDR3 length equals 13 residues. Germline V CDR1 and CDR2: SQVTM, ANQGSEA. The CDR3 loop is CSAVPGFIETQYF. The CDR3 DNA follows: TGCAGCGCCGTTCCGGGGTTCATCGAGACCCAGTACTTC.

In its sample, this clonotype was seen a few times. The genes are TRBV10-3 and TRBJ2-1, with 9 positions matching TRBD2. Germline V gene sequence: CDR1 ENHRY, CDR2 SYGVKD. The J segment lost 5 bases and the V segment lost 11 bases, leaving 10 bases of the junction unmatched. The CDR3 runs 14 residues. This chain's CDR3 is CAATSSGADNEQFF. CDR3 DNA sequence: TGTGCCGCGACGTCTAGCGGGGCCGACAATGAGCAGTTCTTC.

J is TRBJ2-7 and V is TRBV27; TRBD2 might be the D (5 bases). V dropped 10 bases and J dropped 5 bases, with 24 bases sitting between them. The CDR3 runs 15 residues. Germline lookup yields CDR1 MNHEY and CDR2 SMNVEV (reference sequence). CDR3: CATGPGTVRIDEQYF. Here the CDR3 DNA reads TGTGCCACCGGTCCGGGAACCGTAAGGATCGACGAGCAGTACTTC.

In this sample, this clonotype turned up a few times. The J gene is TRBJ2-1, the V gene TRBV10-3; possibly TRBD2 for D (6 bases). V was cut by 4 bases and J by 2 bases, with 15 bases left in between. This CDR3 is built from 16 residues. Looked up from germline, CDR1 is ENHRY and CDR2 is SYGVKD. The CDR3 DNA reads as TGTGCCATCAGTGCCTTAGCGGTACCCCCCTACAATGAGCAGTTCTTC. Translated, it gives CAISALAVPPYNEQFF.

This clonotype has at least ten counts. The chain joins TRBV20-1 to TRBJ1-1; D gene uncertain. The CDR3 is 11 amino acids. Trimming took 8 bases from V and 0 from J, leaving 7 bases between them. Germline CDR1 DFQATT, CDR2 SNEGSKA (reference sequence). The CDR3 spells CSPVLNTEAFF. CDR3 DNA sequence: TGCAGTCCGGTCCTGAACACTGAAGCTTTCTTT.

At least ten counts were recorded for this clonotype. This rearrangement joins TRBV18 to TRBJ2-1, with 13 bases that match TRBD2. This CDR3 spans 17 amino acids. Germline trimming cut 4 bases from V and 5 bases from J; bases unmatched to any gene: 8. Germline V lookup: CDR1 KGHSH, CDR2 LQKENI. The CDR3 nucleotides read TGTGCCAGCTCACGACCCGGACTAGCGGGGGCTAACAATGAGCAGTTCTTC. This gives the protein CASSRPGLAGANNEQFF.

This clonotype occurred many times. This chain links TRBV19 with TRBJ1-1; D is possibly TRBD1 (5 bases). Trimming removed 10 bases from V and 6 bases from J, with 21 bases in between. CDR1 and CDR2 (germline): LNHDA, SQIVND (reference sequence). The CDR3 has 14 amino acids. CDR3 coding DNA: TGTGCCACACAAAATGGCAGGGCCAGGGCTGAAGCTTTCTTT. This codes for CATQNGRARAEAFF.

The sample holds a few counts of this clonotype. V and J are TRBV5-5 and TRBJ2-1, with D perhaps TRBD2 (6 bases). Germline V gene sequence: CDR1 SGHKS, CDR2 YYEKEE (reference sequence). The CDR3 consists of 15 residues. The V end was cut by 4 bases, the J end by 4 bases, with 15 bases between. CDR3 region: CASSLSARGYNEQFF. Here the CDR3 DNA reads TGTGCCAGCAGCCTTAGCGCGCGGGGTTACAATGAGCAGTTCTTC.

This clonotype was detected many times. The chain is built from TRBV6-5 and TRBJ2-1; no definite D call. The germline V gene has CDR1 MNHEY and CDR2 SVGAGI. The germline V and J ends were trimmed by 7 bases and 11 bases, with 12 bases remaining between them. CDR3 length: 11 amino acids. CDR3 bases: TGTGCCAGCAAGGAGCCGCCTCAGCAGTTCTTC. This codes for CASKEPPQQFF.